These 15 T cell receptor beta chains originate from one sample sequenced in a study of shared clonotypes between healthy human individuals. Assay: immunoSEQ multiplex PCR; the TCRdb copy retains only in-frame clones and omits some. The sample has about 530,000 clones, about 96% seen once. The sequencing input was naive CD4+ T cells sorted from blood. Subset indicated: CD45RA+ positively selected. The receptor set was obtained from a woman between 25 and 40 years old in good health.

V usage is TRBV27 and J usage is TRBJ1-6; tentatively, D is TRBD1 (6 bases). V was trimmed by 6 bases and J by 7 bases, leaving 16 bases between them. Germline V gene lookup returns CDR1 MNHEY and CDR2 SMNVEV (reference sequence). This CDR3 region has 15 residues. CDR3 amino acids: CASRPLDSPNSPLHF. The CDR3 coding sequence is TGTGCCAGCAGGCCATTGGACAGTCCCAATTCACCCCTCCACTTT.

The chain is built from TRBV13 and TRBJ1-1, with TRBD1 matching 10 bases. The germline gives CDR1 PRHDT, CDR2 FYEKMQ (reference sequence). The junction had 12 bases not matched to a gene; V was cut back by 4 bases and J by 10 bases. This CDR3 is 15 amino acids long. CDR3 DNA: TGTGCCAGCAGCTCCCCGGGACAGGGGACATTTGGAGCTTTCTTT. Protein: CASSSPGQGTFGAFF.

The rearrangement uses TRBV5-1 and TRBJ1-1, with D uncertain. From germline, CDR1 is SGHRS and CDR2 YFSETQ. The CDR3 covers 13 residues. V dropped 5 bases and J dropped 4 bases, with 12 bases sitting between them. CDR3 amino acids: CASSEAPSTEAFF. CDR3 nucleotide sequence: TGCGCCAGCAGTGAGGCGCCCAGCACTGAAGCTTTCTTT.

The chain recombines TRBV11-2 with TRBJ2-1; 8 positions match TRBD2. Germline assignment: CDR1 SGHAT and CDR2 FQNNGV. V lost 5 bases and J lost 8; bases outside the gene matches: 14. This CDR3 is 16 amino acids long. CDR3 nucleotide sequence: TGTGCCAGCAGCCTCCAATCAAGCGGGAGATCCCATGAGCAGTTCTTC. Translating it yields CASSLQSSGRSHEQFF.

This clone was observed a handful of times. This chain uses TRBV29-1 with TRBJ2-7; possibly TRBD1 for D (5 bases). CDR1 is SQVTM and CDR2 is ANQGSEA in the germline V gene. The CDR3 is 11 residues long. Between the trimmed V and J ends, which lost 4 bases and 2 bases, there was a span of 6 bases. This CDR3 reads CSVVQAYEQYF. The CDR3, as DNA: TGCAGCGTTGTACAGGCCTACGAGCAGTACTTC.

This chain uses TRBV30 with TRBJ2-2; the D is unclear. The V and J ends lost 5 bases and 4 bases respectively, with 14 bases between them. Germline V gives CDR1 GTSNPN, CDR2 SVGIG (reference sequence). The CDR3 runs 14 residues. The CDR3 DNA reads as TGTGCCTGGTCGCGCAAGAGTTTCACCGGGGAGCTGTTTTTT. This sequence encodes CAWSRKSFTGELFF.

V gene TRBV6-5 combines with J gene TRBJ2-7; D is unclear. V was trimmed by 0 bases and J by 1 base, leaving 10 bases between them. The germline gives CDR1 MNHEY, CDR2 SVGAGI. This CDR3 contains 15 residues. The CDR3 is CASSYSISRSYEQYF. The CDR3 DNA follows: TGTGCCAGCAGTTACTCGATATCGAGATCCTACGAGCAGTACTTC.

This clone was found once. CDR3 nucleotide sequence: TGTGCCAGCAGTGACCGCAGGGGCCGGGAGAACACTGAAGCTTTCTTT. It translates to CASSDRRGRENTEAFF. The chain combines TRBV6-1 with TRBJ1-1, with D perhaps matching TRBD1 (6 bases). This CDR3 has 16 amino acids. Germline V CDR1 and CDR2: MNHNS, SASEGT. The V end lost 3 bases, the J end lost 1 base, and 15 bases lay between the germline ends.

This chain links TRBV28 with TRBJ1-2; TRBD1 is a possible D gene (5 bases). CDR1 is MDHEN, CDR2 SYDVKM, per germline. Trimming cost V 7 bases and J 6 bases, with 12 bases left between them. CDR3 size: 12 residues. CDR3 sequence (DNA): TGTGCCAGCAAAACACCACAGGATGGCTACACCTTC. It encodes CASKTPQDGYTF.

The gene calls are TRBV5-1 and TRBJ1-4; D unclear. Germline V lookup: CDR1 SGHRS, CDR2 YFSETQ. The CDR3 spans 15 residues. Trimming stripped 2 bases from V and 13 bases from J, with 21 bases between. The CDR3: CASSFRALDWDTLFF. Written as DNA, the CDR3 is TGCGCCAGCAGCTTCCGTGCTTTGGATTGGGATACACTGTTTTTT.

This clone was recorded once. The J gene is TRBJ1-2, the V gene TRBV28; 9 bases are shared with TRBD1. CDR1 is MDHEN and CDR2 is SYDVKM in the germline V gene. The CDR3 consists of 16 residues. V was pared by 5 bases and J by 7 bases, with 14 bases of the junction left unmatched. The CDR3 is CASSAPPGQGAGGYTF. CDR3 DNA sequence: TGTGCCAGCAGTGCTCCTCCGGGACAGGGTGCCGGTGGCTACACCTTC.

The V and J genes are TRBV4-2 and TRBJ2-3; 10 bases map to TRBD1. Germline CDR1 reads LGHNA; CDR2 reads YNFKEQ. The CDR3 has 17 amino acids. Germline trimming cut 0 bases from V and 5 bases from J; bases unmatched to any gene: 8. The CDR3 DNA follows: TGTGCCAGCAGCCAAGATCTGCGGGGACAGGGGCAAGATACGCAGTATTTT. Its protein is CASSQDLRGQGQDTQYF.

For the CDR3, the DNA is TGCGCCAGCAGCTTGGACGAAGAGACCCAGTACTTC. This gives the protein CASSLDEETQYF. This chain connects TRBV5-1 to TRBJ2-5; the D is unclear. The ends were cut back, 0 bases at V and 3 bases at J, with 3 bases in the middle. Looked up from germline, CDR1 is SGHRS and CDR2 is YFSETQ. The CDR3 spans 12 residues.

The chain combines TRBV7-6 with TRBJ2-7, with TRBD1 identical over 9 bases. The ends lost 6 bases at V and 7 bases at J; junction bases unmatched: 13. The CDR3 is 15 residues long. Per the germline V gene, CDR1 is SGHVS and CDR2 is FNYEAQ. The CDR3 region has the DNA TGTGCCAGCAGAAAACAGGGGGCCCCACCTGGGGAGCAGTACTTC. It encodes CASRKQGAPPGEQYF.

The chain carries TRBV12-5 and TRBJ2-3, with 9 nucleotides matching TRBD2. Germline CDR1 LGHNT, CDR2 FRNRAP. After removal of 0 bases from V and 5 bases from J, the junction contained 12 bases not matched to a gene. The CDR3 has 18 amino acids. CDR3: CASGLVILAGDPVDTQYF. In nucleotides, the CDR3 is TGTGCTAGTGGTTTGGTAATTTTAGCGGGAGACCCAGTAGATACGCAGTATTTT. Together with reference TRBV12-5 and TRBJ2-3, the CDR3 gives the full variable domain: DARVTQTPRHKVTEMGQEVTMRCQPILGHNTVFWYRQTMMQGLELLAYFRNRAPLDDSGMPKDRFSAEMPDATLATLKIQPSEPRDSAVYFCASGLVILAGDPVDTQYFGPGTRLTVL.